This T cell receptor beta chain was sequenced for a study of T-cell reconstitution after alpha-beta-depleted transplantation in children. A library of TCRbeta sequences, prepared with unique molecular identifiers, was generated. TCRdb ran MiXCR on the PCR reads and lists one entry per CDR3 protein. The data show 200,000 to 250,000 distinct CDR3 sequences, 9.5% to 13% seen once. The CDR3 totals 13 residues. The V end was cut by 11 bases, the J end by 2 bases, with 15 bases between. Germline loops: CDR1 ENHRY, CDR2 SYGVKD. This clonotype was counted many times. The clonotype was recovered from a child in the first two years of life with acute myeloid leukemia, due to receive a stem cell transplant. This specimen consisted of PBMCs, obtained before TCRalphabeta/CD19-depleted stem cell transplant. This rearrangement joins TRBV10-3 to TRBJ1-1, with D unresolved. CDR3 residues: CAALRTGNTEAFF. The DNA for the CDR3 is TGTGCCGCCTTACGGACCGGAAACACTGAAGCTTTCTTT.